The source of this T cell receptor (beta chain) is a study of technical replicates of blood from several donors. Produced via immunoSEQ multiplex PCR; TCRdb's table is partial and in-frame only. Here the sample spans 80,000 to 85,000 clones, over 75% being singletons. The CDR3 runs 16 residues. Germline V lookup: CDR1 MNHEY, CDR2 SMNVEV (reference sequence). V lost 4 bases and J lost 4; bases outside the gene matches: 7. Source material: T cells isolated from PBMCs. The TCR sequence derives from a human donor in good health. The chain carries TRBV27 and TRBJ2-3; the match to TRBD2 covers 11 bases. This CDR3 reads CASSSLLAGVSDTQYF. DNA of the CDR3: TGTGCCAGCAGTTCTCTACTAGCGGGAGTTTCAGATACGCAGTATTTT.